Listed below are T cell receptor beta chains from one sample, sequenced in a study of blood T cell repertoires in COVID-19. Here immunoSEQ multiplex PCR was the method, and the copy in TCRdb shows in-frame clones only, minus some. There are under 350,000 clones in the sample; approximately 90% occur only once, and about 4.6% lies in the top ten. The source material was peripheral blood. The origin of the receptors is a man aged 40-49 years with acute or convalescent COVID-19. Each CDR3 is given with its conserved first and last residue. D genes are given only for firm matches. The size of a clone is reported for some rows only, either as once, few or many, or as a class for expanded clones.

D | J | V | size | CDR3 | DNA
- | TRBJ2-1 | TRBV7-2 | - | CASSLSVSSQFF | TGTGCCAGCAGCTTGAGTGTATCTTCGCAGTTCTTC
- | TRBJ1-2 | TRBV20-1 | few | CSPRGYTF | TGCAGTCCGAGAGGCTACACCTTC
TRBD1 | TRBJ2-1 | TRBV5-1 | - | CASSLQTGGGEQFF | TGCGCCAGCAGCCTCCAGACAGGGGGCGGTGAGCAGTTCTTC
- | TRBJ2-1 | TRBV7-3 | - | CASSFSRNNEQFF | TGTGCCAGCAGCTTTTCGCGGAACAATGAGCAGTTCTTC
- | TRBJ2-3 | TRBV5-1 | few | CASSLVQRTDTQYF | TGCGCCAGCAGCTTGGTACAGCGCACAGATACGCAGTATTTT
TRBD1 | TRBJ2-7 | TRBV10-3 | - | CAISESLSQGFNEQYF | TGTGCCATCAGTGAGTCCCTCTCACAGGGGTTCAACGAGCAGTACTTC
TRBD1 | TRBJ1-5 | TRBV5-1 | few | CASSLGGTGSYQPQHF | TGCGCCAGCAGCTTGGGGGGGACAGGTTCTTATCAGCCCCAGCATTTT
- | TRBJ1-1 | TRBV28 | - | CASNLRGDTEAFF | TGTGCCAGTAACCTCCGGGGAGACACTGAAGCTTTCTTT
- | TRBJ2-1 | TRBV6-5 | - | CASTDSRGKFF | TGTGCCAGCACGGACAGCAGAGGAAAGTTCTTC
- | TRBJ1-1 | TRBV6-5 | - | CATKGGPGRWTEAFF | TGTGCCACAAAAGGGGGTCCGGGACGCTGGACTGAAGCTTTCTTT
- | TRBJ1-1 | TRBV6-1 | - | CASSESRVNTEAFF | TGTGCCAGCAGTGAATCCCGGGTGAACACTGAAGCTTTCTTT
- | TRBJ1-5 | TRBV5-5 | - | CASSPGQYGNQPQHF | TGTGCCAGCAGCCCTGGACAGTACGGAAATCAGCCCCAGCATTTT
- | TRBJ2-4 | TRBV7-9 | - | CASSLPGGIQYF | TGTGCCAGCAGCTTGCCCGGAGGCATTCAGTACTTC
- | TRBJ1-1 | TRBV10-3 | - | CAISESEALNTEAFF | TGTGCCATCAGTGAGTCCGAGGCCTTGAACACTGAAGCTTTCTTT
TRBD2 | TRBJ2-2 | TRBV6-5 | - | CASSFLTSGDGELFF | TGTGCCAGCAGCTTCCTGACTAGCGGGGATGGGGAGCTGTTTTTT
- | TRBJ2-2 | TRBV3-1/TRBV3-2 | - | CASSQRLALSGELFF | TGTGCCAGCAGCCAGAGGCTAGCGCTGTCCGGGGAGCTGTTTTTT
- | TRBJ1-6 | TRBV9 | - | CASSVASGSISPLHF | TGTGCCAGCAGCGTAGCTTCAGGCAGTATTTCACCCCTCCACTTT
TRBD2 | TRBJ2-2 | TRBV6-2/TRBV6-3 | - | CASSSPTSGGWGELFF | TGTGCCAGCAGTTCCCCCACCAGCGGGGGGTGGGGGGAGCTGTTTTTT
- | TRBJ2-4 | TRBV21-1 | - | CTGQAQAKNIQYF | TGTACCGGACAGGCACAAGCCAAAAACATTCAGTACTTC
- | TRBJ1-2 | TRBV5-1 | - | CASSPAGTNYGYTF | TGCGCCAGCAGCCCCGCAGGGACTAACTATGGCTACACCTTC
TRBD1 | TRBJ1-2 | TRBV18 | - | CASSRDRDRGYTF | TGTGCCAGCTCACGGGACCGGGACAGGGGCTACACCTTC
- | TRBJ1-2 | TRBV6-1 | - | CASSEALQAYGYTF | TGTGCCAGCAGTGAAGCTTTACAGGCCTATGGCTACACCTTC
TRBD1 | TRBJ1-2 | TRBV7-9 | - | CASSAGTDSSYGYTF | TGTGCCAGCAGCGCCGGGACAGATTCTAGCTATGGCTACACCTTC
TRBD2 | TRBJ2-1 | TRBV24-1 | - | CATTPSSGTYNEQFF | TGTGCCACGACCCCCTCTAGCGGAACCTACAATGAGCAGTTCTTC
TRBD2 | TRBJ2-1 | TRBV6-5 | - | CASTLAGTYNEQFF | TGTGCCAGCACACTAGCGGGCACCTACAATGAGCAGTTCTTC
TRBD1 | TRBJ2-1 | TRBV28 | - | CASLTGSYNEQFF | TGTGCCAGCCTGACAGGGTCTTACAATGAGCAGTTCTTC
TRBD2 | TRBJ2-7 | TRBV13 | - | CASSLAGDTYEQYF | TGTGCCAGCAGCTTGGCGGGGGATACCTACGAGCAGTACTTC
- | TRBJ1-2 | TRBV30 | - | CAWSVSMFNYGYTF | TGTGCCTGGAGTGTATCAATGTTTAACTATGGCTACACCTTC
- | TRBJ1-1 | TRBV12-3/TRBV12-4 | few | CASMNSGVPDAFF | TGTGCCAGCATGAATTCAGGGGTCCCCGACGCTTTCTTT
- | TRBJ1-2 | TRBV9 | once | CASSPRSVGGYTF | TGTGCCAGCAGCCCCCGAAGCGTCGGGGGCTACACCTTC
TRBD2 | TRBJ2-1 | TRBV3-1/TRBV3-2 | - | CASRRTSGGAGDNEQFF | TGTGCCAGCAGGAGGACTAGCGGGGGGGCAGGGGACAATGAGCAGTTCTTC
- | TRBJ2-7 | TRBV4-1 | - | CASSQDPSGVFYEQYF | TGCGCCAGCAGCCAAGATCCGTCGGGAGTTTTCTACGAGCAGTACTTC
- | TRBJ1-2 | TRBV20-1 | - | CSAPTVYGYTF | TGCAGTGCCCCGACAGTCTATGGCTACACCTTC
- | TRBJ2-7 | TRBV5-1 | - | CASSSPGGRGSYEQYF | TGCGCCAGCAGCTCCCCTGGAGGGAGAGGCTCCTACGAGCAGTACTTC
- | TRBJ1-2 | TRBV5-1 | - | CASSSPGQDYGYTF | TGCGCCAGCAGCTCTCCGGGACAAGACTATGGCTACACCTTC
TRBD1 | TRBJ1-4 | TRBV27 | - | CASSPRGQGSSWNEKLFF | TGTGCCAGCAGCCCGCGGGGACAGGGAAGTAGTTGGAATGAAAAACTGTTTTTT
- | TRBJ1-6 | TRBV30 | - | CAWSPGQNSPLHF | TGTGCCTGGAGTCCGGGACAAAACTCACCCCTCCACTTT
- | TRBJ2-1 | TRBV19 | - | CASSIVRSYPSYNEQFF | TGTGCCAGTAGTATAGTTCGCTCCTATCCCTCCTACAATGAGCAGTTCTTC
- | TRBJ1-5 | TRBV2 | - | CASRGTLRANWASQPQHF | TGTGCCAGCAGGGGGACTCTAAGGGCGAACTGGGCGAGTCAGCCCCAGCATTTT
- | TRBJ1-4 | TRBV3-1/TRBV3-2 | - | CASSPWDTGGEKLFF | TGTGCCAGCAGCCCGTGGGACACCGGAGGTGAAAAACTGTTTTTT
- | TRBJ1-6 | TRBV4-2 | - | CASSQDLSPLHF | TGTGCCAGCAGCCAAGATTTATCACCCCTCCACTTT
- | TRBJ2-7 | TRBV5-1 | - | CASSLGYRVNGEQYF | TGCGCCAGCAGCTTGGGGTACAGGGTAAACGGCGAGCAGTACTTC
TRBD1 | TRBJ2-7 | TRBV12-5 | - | CASGLVGQAYEQYF | TGTGCTAGTGGTTTGGTGGGACAGGCCTACGAGCAGTACTTC
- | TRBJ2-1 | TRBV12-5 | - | CASGLHSPLGNEQFF | TGTGCTAGTGGTTTACACAGTCCCTTGGGCAATGAGCAGTTCTTC
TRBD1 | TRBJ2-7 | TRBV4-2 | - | CASSRGTDYEQYF | TGTGCCAGCAGCCGGGGGACAGACTACGAGCAGTACTTC